This record concerns one TCR beta chain sequence. What it binds is unknown. This sample was taken from a study of CD4 T cell repertoires in COVID-19. Study-wide findings and caveats: SARS-CoV and/or HKU1 spike cultures shared between 7 and 25% of SARS-CoV-2 clonotypes. Several top expanded SARS-CoV-2-reactive clonotypes were shared by two or three memory subsets.

TCRdb keeps only in-frame clones here, not all; method: immunoSEQ multiplex PCR. The table records about 75,000 clones, 83% of them present only once. The V gene lost 6 bases and the J gene lost 2 bases, with 16 bases spanning the gap. Germline loops: CDR1 KGHSH, CDR2 LQKENI. The CDR3 is 15 amino acids. The chain has TRBV18 and TRBJ1-2; tentative D call: TRBD1 (5 bases). The TCR sequence derives from a human donor who had COVID-19. The sequencing used CD4+ T cells from peripheral blood, collected after recovery from COVID-19. This CDR3 is CASSQTQGMNYGYTF. CDR3 coding DNA: TGTGCCAGCTCGCAAACCCAGGGTATGAACTATGGCTACACCTTC.